This passage covers 13 T cell receptor beta chains from one sample sequenced in a study of cytomegalovirus exposure and HLA in healthy donors. The study ran its PCR with 60 Vbeta and 13 Jbeta primers. Measured with immunoSEQ multiplex PCR; TCRdb has only the in-frame clones, and not every one. The table has approximately 110,000 clones, less than 75% seen once; the top ten hold approximately 11%. The sequenced material came from PBMCs. The receptor set was obtained from a middle-aged man in good health and CMV-seropositive.

The chain links TRBV6-1 to TRBJ1-5, with 7 bases matching TRBD1. This CDR3 contains 14 residues. CDR1 is MNHNS and CDR2 is SASEGT in the germline V gene. V was clipped by 6 bases and J by 10 bases; unmatched bases: 12. CDR3 DNA: TGTGCCAGCAGCTGGGGACAGCCTCTTTCTCCCCAGCATTTT. This gives the protein CASSWGQPLSPQHF.

The chain uses TRBV6-6 and TRBJ1-2; 12 bases agree with TRBD1. J lost 8 bases, V lost 5 bases, and 9 bases had no gene match. The CDR3 covers 15 residues. Germline assignment: CDR1 MNHNY and CDR2 SVGAGI (reference sequence). CDR3 DNA: TGTGCCAGCAGTAAACCGGGACAGGGGGCAGGGGGCTACACCTTC. Its protein product is CASSKPGQGAGGYTF.

The rearrangement joins TRBV5-4 to TRBJ2-7; 8 nucleotides line up with TRBD1. Germline V gene sequence: CDR1 SGHNT, CDR2 YYREEE (reference sequence). This CDR3 has 13 amino acids. The J segment lost 7 bases and the V segment lost 4 bases, leaving 7 bases of the junction unmatched. This chain's CDR3 is CASSGTDREEQYV. The CDR3 nucleotides are TGTGCCAGCAGCGGGACGGACAGGGAGGAGCAGTACGTC.

Only a few counts were recorded for this clone. The V call is TRBV9, the J call TRBJ2-5; the D is unclear. The CDR3 runs 12 residues. Trimming cost V 3 bases and J 3 bases, with 6 bases left between them. Germline V gene lookup returns CDR1 SGDLS and CDR2 YYNGEE. CDR3 in amino acids: CASSDRKETQYF. CDR3 nucleotide sequence: TGTGCCAGCAGCGACAGAAAAGAGACCCAGTACTTC. The whole variable domain, remainder taken from reference TRBV9 and TRBJ2-5, is DSGVTQTPKHLITATGQRVTLRCSPRSGDLSVYWYQQSLDQGLQFLIQYYNGEERAKGNILERFSAQQFPDLHSELNLSSLELGDSALYFCASSDRKETQYFGPGTRLLVL.

The V call is TRBV19, the J call TRBJ1-2; 9 bases align to TRBD1. This CDR3 spans 14 amino acids. Germline-derived CDR1 and CDR2 are LNHDA and SQIVND (reference sequence). Trimming cost V 9 bases and J 6 bases; bases outside gene matches: 11. The CDR3 DNA reads TGTGCCAGCTGTACAGGGGGCGCGATTAATGGCTACACCTTC. This gives the protein CASCTGGAINGYTF.

This chain connects TRBV28 to TRBJ2-2; 11 positions match TRBD2. V gave up 6 bases and J gave up 3 bases; unmatched junction bases: 9. Germline CDR1 and CDR2: MDHEN and SYDVKM. The CDR3 is 17 residues long. The CDR3 DNA sequence: TGTGCCAGCAGACCTCTAGCGGGAGGTTGGGACACCGGGGAGCTGTTTTTT. Encoded protein: CASRPLAGGWDTGELFF.

The J gene is TRBJ1-5, the V gene TRBV7-8; 10 positions agree with TRBD1. This CDR3 spans 15 amino acids. V was clipped by 6 bases and J by 3 bases; unmatched bases: 5. Germline CDR1 reads SGHVS; CDR2 reads FQNEAQ. The CDR3 sequence is CASRPGTGVNQPQHF. The CDR3 bases are TGTGCCAGCAGGCCCGGGACAGGGGTCAATCAGCCCCAGCATTTT.

The V call is TRBV10-1, the J call TRBJ2-7; 7 bases are a match to TRBD2. The CDR3 is 15 residues long. The V and J ends lost 3 bases and 3 bases, in that order; junction bases with no gene match: 8. Germline CDR1 WNHNN, CDR2 SYGVQD (reference sequence). CDR3 nucleotide sequence: TGCGCCAGCAGTGATGGGGGGGAACCCCACTACGAGCAGTACTTC. It codes for CASSDGGEPHYEQYF.

V is TRBV5-1 and J is TRBJ1-2, with D possibly being TRBD1 (6 bases). The CDR3 has 13 residues. Germline V gene sequence: CDR1 SGHRS, CDR2 YFSETQ. The V end was cut by 0 bases, the J end by 5 bases, with 8 bases between. The CDR3 reads CASSLEGEYGYTF. CDR3 in DNA: TGCGCCAGCAGCTTGGAGGGGGAATATGGCTACACCTTC. Full variable domain (missing parts from reference TRBV5-1 and TRBJ1-2): KAGVTQTPRYLIKTRGQQVTLSCSPISGHRSVSWYQQTPGQGLQFLFEYFSETQRNKGNFPGRFSGRQFSNSRSEMNVSTLELGDSALYLCASSLEGEYGYTFGSGTRLTVV.

V usage is TRBV6-5 and J usage is TRBJ2-2, with 11 positions matching TRBD2. The CDR3 consists of 15 residues. Unmatched junction bases numbered 5, after V lost 6 bases and J lost 5 bases. The germline V gene has CDR1 MNHEY and CDR2 SVGAGI. This CDR3 reads CASRTSGSGTGELFF. CDR3 nucleotide sequence: TGTGCCAGCAGAACTAGCGGGAGCGGAACCGGGGAGCTGTTTTTT.

The CDR3 region has the DNA TGTGCCAGCAAAGCCGGGACAGGGGGCGCCGAGCAGTACTTC. Its protein product is CASKAGTGGAEQYF. The chain combines TRBV6-6 with TRBJ2-7; the match to TRBD1 covers 12 bases. Trimming took 7 bases from V and 6 from J; bases not matched to a gene: 7. This CDR3 is built from 14 residues. Germline CDR1 reads MNHNY; CDR2 reads SVGAGI (reference sequence).

The V and J genes are TRBV27 and TRBJ2-3; maybe TRBD2 (6 bases). Trimming cost V 5 bases and J 1 base, with 16 bases left between them. Looked up from germline, CDR1 is MNHEY and CDR2 is SMNVEV (reference sequence). This CDR3 contains 16 residues. The CDR3 region has the DNA TGTGCCAGCAGTCGCTCCGGGAGCGGCGGCACAGATACGCAGTATTTT. Translating it yields CASSRSGSGGTDTQYF.

The V call is TRBV29-1, the J call TRBJ1-1, with D possibly matching TRBD1 (5 bases). CDR1 SQVTM and CDR2 ANQGSEA come from the germline V gene. With 7 bases removed from V and 2 bases from J, the gap between germline ends came to 14 bases. CDR3 size: 13 residues. As DNA, the CDR3 is TGCAGCGGGATTCGGGACTCAAACACTGAAGCTTTCTTT. Its protein product is CSGIRDSNTEAFF.